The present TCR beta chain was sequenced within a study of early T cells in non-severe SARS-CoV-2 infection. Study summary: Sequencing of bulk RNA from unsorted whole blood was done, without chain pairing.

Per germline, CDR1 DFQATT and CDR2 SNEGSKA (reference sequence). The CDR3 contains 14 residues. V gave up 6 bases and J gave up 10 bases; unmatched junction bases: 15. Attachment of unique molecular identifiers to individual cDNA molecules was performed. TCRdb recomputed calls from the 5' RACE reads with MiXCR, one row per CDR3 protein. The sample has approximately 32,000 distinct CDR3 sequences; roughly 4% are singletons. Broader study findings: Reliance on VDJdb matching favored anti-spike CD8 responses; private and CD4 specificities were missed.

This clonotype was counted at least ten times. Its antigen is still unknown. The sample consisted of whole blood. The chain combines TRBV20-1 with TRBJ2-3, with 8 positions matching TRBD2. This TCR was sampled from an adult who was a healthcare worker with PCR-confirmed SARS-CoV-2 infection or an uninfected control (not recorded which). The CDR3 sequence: CSAPLSSGRTAQYF. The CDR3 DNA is TGCAGTGCCCCCCTCTCCAGCGGGAGAACCGCGCAGTATTTT.